This T cell receptor (beta chain) is from a study of cytomegalovirus exposure and HLA in healthy donors. PCR amplification relied on 60 Vbeta primers (plus 13 Jbeta primers). Profiled with immunoSEQ multiplex PCR; TCRdb holds only in-frame clones, not every one. This table holds around 150,000 clones, approximately 73% found once. This clone is a singleton in its sample. The sample taken for sequencing was PBMCs. This receptor was taken from a man between 25 and 39 years old in good health and CMV-seropositive.

CDR3 coding DNA: TGTGCCAGCAGCGACGACAGGGTGTTGTCTCGGTACAATGAGCAGTTCTTC. As protein: CASSDDRVLSRYNEQFF. The chain employs TRBV7-9 and TRBJ2-1, with 7 bases that match TRBD1. Germline assignment: CDR1 SEHNR and CDR2 FQNEAQ (reference sequence). This CDR3 has 17 amino acids. V lost 5 bases, J lost 4 bases, and 14 bases stayed unmatched.